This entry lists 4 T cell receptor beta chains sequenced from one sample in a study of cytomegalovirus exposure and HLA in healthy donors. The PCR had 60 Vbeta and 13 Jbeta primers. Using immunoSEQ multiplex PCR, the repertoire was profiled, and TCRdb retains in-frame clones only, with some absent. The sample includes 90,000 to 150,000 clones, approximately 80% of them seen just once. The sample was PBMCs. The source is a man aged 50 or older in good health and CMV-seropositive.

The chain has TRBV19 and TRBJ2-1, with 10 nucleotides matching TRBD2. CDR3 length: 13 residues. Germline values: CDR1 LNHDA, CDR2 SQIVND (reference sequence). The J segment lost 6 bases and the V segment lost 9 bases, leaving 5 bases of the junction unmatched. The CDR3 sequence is CARERGGPNEQFF. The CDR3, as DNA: TGTGCCAGGGAGCGGGGGGGCCCCAATGAGCAGTTCTTC.

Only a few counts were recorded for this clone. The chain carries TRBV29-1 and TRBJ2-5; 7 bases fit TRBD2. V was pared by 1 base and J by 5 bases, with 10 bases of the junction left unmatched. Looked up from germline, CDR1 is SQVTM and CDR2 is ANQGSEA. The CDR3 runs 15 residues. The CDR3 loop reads CSVEVGRLARETQYF. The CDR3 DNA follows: TGCAGCGTTGAAGTAGGGCGACTAGCCCGGGAGACCCAGTACTTC.

The CDR3 reads CASSYGANVLTF. The CDR3 bases are TGTGCCAGCAGCTATGGGGCCAACGTCCTGACTTTC. This chain connects TRBV2 to TRBJ2-6, with D uncertain. Trimming cost V 6 bases and J 3 bases, with 3 bases left between them. This CDR3 region has 12 residues. Germline V gene lookup returns CDR1 SNHLY and CDR2 FYNNEI.

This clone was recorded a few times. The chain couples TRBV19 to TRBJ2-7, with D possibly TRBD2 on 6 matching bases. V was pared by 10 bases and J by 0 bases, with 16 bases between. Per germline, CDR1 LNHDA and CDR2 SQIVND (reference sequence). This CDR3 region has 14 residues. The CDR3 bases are TGTGCCACCACAGGAGGCGGGGCCTCCTACGAGCAGTACTTC. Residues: CATTGGGASYEQYF.